The T cell receptor (beta chain) described here comes from a study of T-cell reconstitution after alpha-beta-depleted transplantation in children. The germline CDR1 and CDR2 sequences are SGHTA and FQGNSA. Trimming removed 2 bases from V and 2 bases from J, with 19 bases in between. CDR3 length: 17 amino acids. A TCRbeta library incorporating unique molecular identifiers was prepared. From the PCR reads, TCRdb called clonotypes with MiXCR, one entry per CDR3 protein. Of around 480,000 distinct CDR3 sequences listed, approximately 29% are singletons. The J gene is TRBJ2-7, the V gene TRBV7-2; a possible D gene is TRBD1 (5 bases). This specimen consisted of PBMCs from the stem cell graft donor, obtained from the stem cell graft. This clonotype was obtained from a human donor who donated a stem cell graft to a child with aplastic anemia. The CDR3 sequence is CASSLKTDSILTYEQYF. The DNA of the CDR3 is TGTGCCAGCAGCTTAAAGACAGATTCGATCCTAACCTACGAGCAGTACTTC.